This T cell receptor beta chain comes out of a study of blood T cells in healthy people across ages. Study observations and caveats: Using unsorted PBMCs precluded a conclusive naive versus antigen-experienced comparison. Roughly linear declines in TCR beta diversity per million T cells occurred with age.

For the second PCR, which ran for roughly 6 to 12 cycles, a sample-barcoded 5' primer and a J-beta primer mix were used. Each CDR3 protein is one row after TCRdb ran MiXCR on the 5' RACE reads. The sample consists of fewer than 1,000,000 distinct CDR3 sequences, 46% of them appearing once. V lost 8 bases and J lost 11, with 18 bases in between. The CDR3 covers 12 residues. Germline V CDR1 and CDR2: MNHNY, SVGAGI (reference sequence). Turning to this clonotype: Its specificity is unknown.

The TCR comes from a man older than 75 in good health. This chain uses TRBV6-6 with TRBJ2-5, with D possibly being TRBD1 or TRBD2 (5 bases each). The sample comprised blood. DNA of the CDR3: TGTGCCAGCGGCCCGATTGGGGGTCGGCAGTACTTC. This translates into CASGPIGGRQYF.